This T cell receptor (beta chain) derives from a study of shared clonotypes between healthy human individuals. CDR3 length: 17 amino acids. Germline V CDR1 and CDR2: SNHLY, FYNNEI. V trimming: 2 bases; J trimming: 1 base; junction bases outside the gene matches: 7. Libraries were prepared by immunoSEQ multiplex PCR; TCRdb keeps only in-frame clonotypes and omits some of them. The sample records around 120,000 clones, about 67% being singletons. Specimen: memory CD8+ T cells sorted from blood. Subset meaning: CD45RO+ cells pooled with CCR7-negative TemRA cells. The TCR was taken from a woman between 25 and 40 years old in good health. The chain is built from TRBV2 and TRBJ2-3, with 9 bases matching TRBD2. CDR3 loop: CASSENSAGGGTDTQYF. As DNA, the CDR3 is TGTGCCAGCAGTGAAAATTCGGCGGGAGGGGGCACAGATACGCAGTATTTT.